This TCR beta chain was documented in a study of shared clonotypes between healthy human individuals. Study observations and caveats: Researchers sampled blood only, noting tissue repertoires likely differ.

To note about this clone: Antigen: not known.

The repertoire was sequenced with immunoSEQ multiplex PCR; TCRdb's copy has only in-frame clones and lacks some. The data hold 530,000 or so clones, with about 79% observed a single time. Caucasian adults living in Nashville, Tennessee, provided all samples. Unsorted samples drew genomic DNA from tens of millions of PBMCs. The CDR3 length is 15 residues. CDR1 is SGHVS, CDR2 FNYEAQ, per germline. V shed 1 base and J shed 1 base, with 10 bases lying between them. This receptor was obtained from a woman aged 40 to 55 in good health. Some clones in this sample may be carry-over from other donors' samples. J is TRBJ1-1 and V is TRBV7-6; a possible D gene is TRBD1 (6 bases). Sequenced material: PBMCs. The CDR3 sequence is CASSLVGGGNTEAFF. Here the CDR3 DNA reads TGTGCCAGCAGCTTAGTCGGGGGCGGGAACACTGAAGCTTTCTTT. The whole variable domain, remainder taken from reference TRBV7-6 and TRBJ1-1, is GAGVSQSPRYKVTKRGQDVALRCDPISGHVSLYWYRQALGQGPEFLTYFNYEAQQDKSGLPNDRFSAERPEGSISTLTIQRTEQRDSAMYRCASSLVGGGNTEAFFGQGTRLTVV.